Following are 23 T cell receptor beta chains from one sample sequenced in a study of blood T cell repertoires in COVID-19. Generated by immunoSEQ multiplex PCR, the TCRdb table keeps only in-frame clones and is missing some. The profile shows more than 200,000 clones, 80% to 90% of them singletons. The sample consisted of peripheral blood. The receptors were sampled from a man aged 80 or over with acute or convalescent COVID-19.

V usage is TRBV30 and J usage is TRBJ1-5; D is possibly TRBD1 (6 bases). The length of the CDR3 is 14 residues. Trimming cost V 1 base and J 1 base, with 8 bases left between them. Germline V gene data show CDR1 as GTSNPN and CDR2 as SVGIG (reference sequence). CDR3 residues: CAWSAQGSNQPQHF. The CDR3 region has the DNA TGTGCCTGGAGTGCACAGGGAAGCAATCAGCCCCAGCATTTT.

This clone has only a few counts. One junction end does not reproduce the germline sequence, and a read error may be involved. This chain links TRBV7-3 with TRBJ1-2, with D uncertain. The germline CDR1 and CDR2 sequences are SGHTA and FQGTGA. This CDR3 contains 11 residues. This CDR3 reads CASSLTQVRPF. For the CDR3, the DNA is TGTGCCAGCAGCTTAACGCAGGTTCGTCCCTTC. Looking up the rest from reference TRBV7-3 and TRBJ1-2 gives the full variable domain: GAGVSQTPSNKVTEKGKYVELRCDPISGHTALYWYRQSLGQGPEFLIYFQGTGAADDSGLPNDRFFAVRPEGSVSTLKIQRTERGDSAVYLCASSLTQVRPFGSGTRLTVV.

J is TRBJ1-5 and V is TRBV5-5; 10 positions agree with TRBD1. V gave up 0 bases and J gave up 0 bases; unmatched junction bases: 9. The CDR3 sequence is 19 residues long. CDR1 and CDR2 (germline): SGHKS, YYEKEE (reference sequence). The CDR3 DNA reads as TGTGCCAGCAGCTTGGTGGGGACAGGGGTTCCATATAGCAATCAGCCCCAGCATTTT. As protein: CASSLVGTGVPYSNQPQHF.

This sequence joins TRBV9 and TRBJ2-1; 9 bases fit TRBD1. CDR1 is SGDLS and CDR2 is YYNGEE in the germline V gene. J gave up 7 bases and V 1 base, and 6 bases lay outside the gene matches. The CDR3 has 15 amino acids. The CDR3 spells CASSVSLQGANEQFF. The CDR3 DNA is TGTGCCAGCAGCGTAAGCTTACAGGGGGCGAATGAGCAGTTCTTC.

The chain recombines TRBV7-9 with TRBJ1-2; 9 bases fit TRBD1. The CDR3 runs 14 residues. Germline trimming cut 5 bases from V and 4 bases from J; bases unmatched to any gene: 5. Germline loops: CDR1 SEHNR, CDR2 FQNEAQ (reference sequence). The CDR3 nucleotides read TGTGCCAGCAGCGCCTTGACAGGGGGCTATGGCTACACCTTC. Its protein is CASSALTGGYGYTF. Looking up the rest from reference TRBV7-9 and TRBJ1-2 gives the full variable domain: DTGVSQNPRHKITKRGQNVTFRCDPISEHNRLYWYRQTLGQGPEFLTYFQNEAQLEKSRLLSDRFSAERPKGSFSTLEIQRTEQGDSAMYLCASSALTGGYGYTFGSGTRLTVV.

This clone is a singleton in its sample. The chain is built from TRBV10-3 and TRBJ1-1, with D possibly being TRBD1 (5 bases). Germline V CDR1 and CDR2: ENHRY, SYGVKD. The CDR3 is 14 residues long. Trimming removed 3 bases from V and 4 bases from J, with 12 bases in between. The CDR3 DNA follows: TGTGCCATCAGTGATTTGGGCGGGGGCACTGAAGCTTTCTTT. Amino acids: CAISDLGGGTEAFF.

The chain links TRBV4-3 to TRBJ1-6; D remains ambiguous. Trimming shortened V by 3 bases and J by 0 bases, and 6 bases separated the two germline ends. CDR1 is LGHNA, CDR2 YSLEER, per germline. The CDR3 is 15 amino acids. The CDR3 nucleotides read TGCGCCAGCAGCCAGCGGCGCTCCTATAATTCACCCCTCCACTTT. It encodes CASSQRRSYNSPLHF.

The rearrangement uses TRBV7-3 and TRBJ2-5; TRBD2 matches 7 bases. Germline V gene data show CDR1 as SGHTA and CDR2 as FQGTGA. The CDR3 is 15 amino acids. Trimming cost V 2 bases and J 5 bases; bases outside gene matches: 8. CDR3 DNA: TGTGCCAGCAGCTTAGGAGGAGGACTAGGGGAGACCCAGTACTTC. As protein: CASSLGGGLGETQYF. The full variable domain, with the rest looked up from reference TRBV7-3 and TRBJ2-5, is GAGVSQTPSNKVTEKGKYVELRCDPISGHTALYWYRQSLGQGPEFLIYFQGTGAADDSGLPNDRFFAVRPEGSVSTLKIQRTERGDSAVYLCASSLGGGLGETQYFGPGTRLLVL.

The chain is built from TRBV12-3 or TRBV12-4 and TRBJ2-2, with D possibly being TRBD2 (5 bases). The CDR3 loop spans 13 amino acids. The V end lost 2 bases, the J end lost 6 bases, and 7 bases lay between the germline ends. CDR3 sequence (DNA): TGTGCCAGCAGTTTACGGGGTCCCGGGGAGCTGTTTTTT. Amino acids: CASSLRGPGELFF.

The rearrangement links TRBV2 to TRBJ2-1; no firm D call. The length of the CDR3 is 16 residues. Trimming cost V 2 bases and J 0 bases, with 11 bases left between them. The V gene's germline CDR1 is SNHLY and CDR2 FYNNEI. The CDR3 nucleotides read TGTGCCAGCAGTGAATTGGGCTCGGTCTCCTACAATGAGCAGTTCTTC. This gives the protein CASSELGSVSYNEQFF.

This CDR3 reads CATSMTSPRNEQYF. Written as DNA, the CDR3 is TGTGCCACCAGCATGACTAGTCCTCGGAACGAGCAGTACTTC. The rearrangement uses TRBV15 and TRBJ2-7; a weak D match, TRBD2 (6 bases). This CDR3 has 14 amino acids. Trimming took 4 bases from V and 5 from J, leaving 15 bases between them. CDR1 is LNHNV, CDR2 YYDKDF, per germline (reference sequence).

DNA of the CDR3: TGTGCCAGCAGCCCGCTAGCGGGAGGGACGAATGAGCAGTTCTTC. Its translation: CASSPLAGGTNEQFF. V usage is TRBV3-1 (or the pseudogene TRBV3-2) and J usage is TRBJ2-1; 12 bases agree with TRBD2. V was clipped by 4 bases and J by 7 bases; unmatched bases: 5. Germline V gene sequence: CDR1 LGHDT, CDR2 YNNKEL (reference sequence). This CDR3 is built from 15 residues.

The genes are TRBV7-2 and TRBJ2-7; D uncertain. The CDR3 has 14 amino acids. The germline V gene has CDR1 SGHTA and CDR2 FQGNSA. The V end lost 6 bases, the J end lost 6 bases, and 18 bases lay between the germline ends. This CDR3 reads CASSPPNTPGEQYF. CDR3 in DNA: TGTGCCAGCAGTCCCCCCAATACACCGGGCGAGCAGTACTTC.

This chain connects TRBV5-1 to TRBJ1-2; 8 bases fit TRBD1. V lost 4 bases, J lost 6 bases, and 2 bases stayed unmatched. The CDR3 spans 12 residues. The germline V gene has CDR1 SGHRS and CDR2 YFSETQ. The CDR3 spells CASSPDRDGYTF. The CDR3 DNA is TGCGCCAGCAGCCCGGACAGGGATGGCTACACCTTC.

V is TRBV2 and J is TRBJ1-5, with D tentatively TRBD1 (6 bases). The CDR3 consists of 15 residues. The germline CDR1 and CDR2 sequences are SNHLY and FYNNEI. Trimming left V 6 bases short and J 4 bases short, with 16 bases between. This chain's CDR3 is CASRAQGMRNQPQHF. The CDR3 coding sequence is TGTGCCAGCAGGGCACAGGGCATGCGGAATCAGCCCCAGCATTTT.

This clone was detected only once. This chain links TRBV5-1 with TRBJ2-1, with D hard to call. The CDR3 sequence is 14 residues long. Germline V gives CDR1 SGHRS, CDR2 YFSETQ. The V gene lost 0 bases and the J gene lost 5 bases, with 9 bases spanning the gap. CDR3 sequence (DNA): TGCGCCAGCAGCTTGGGTTCTCAGAACAATGAGCAGTTCTTC. Translated, it gives CASSLGSQNNEQFF. Combining the CDR3 with reference TRBV5-1 and TRBJ2-1 gives the whole variable domain KAGVTQTPRYLIKTRGQQVTLSCSPISGHRSVSWYQQTPGQGLQFLFEYFSETQRNKGNFPGRFSGRQFSNSRSEMNVSTLELGDSALYLCASSLGSQNNEQFFGPGTRLTVL.

The CDR3 region is CASSRSGSYNEQFF. CDR3 nucleotides: TGTGCCAGCAGCCGGAGCGGTTCCTACAATGAGCAGTTCTTC. The V and J genes are TRBV11-2 and TRBJ2-1, with a weak D call TRBD2 (5 bases). The CDR3 is 14 amino acids. From germline, CDR1 is SGHAT and CDR2 FQNNGV. V lost 5 bases, J lost 1 base, and 9 bases lay in between.

This chain uses TRBV5-6 with TRBJ1-5; tentative D call: TRBD1 (6 bases). V was trimmed by 2 bases and J by 1 base, leaving 10 bases between them. CDR3 length: 15 residues. Germline V gene sequence: CDR1 SGHDT, CDR2 YYEEEE. CDR3 region: CASSFAGTSNQPQHF. The DNA for the CDR3 is TGTGCCAGCAGCTTTGCCGGGACAAGCAATCAGCCCCAGCATTTT.

This sequence joins TRBV27 and TRBJ2-7, with 11 nucleotides matching TRBD1. The CDR3 covers 16 residues. Germline CDR1 and CDR2: MNHEY and SMNVEV (reference sequence). Trimming took 6 bases from V and 0 from J; bases not matched to a gene: 7. As DNA, the CDR3 is TGTGCCAGCAGGAAGCCGGGACAGGGGGGCTCCTACGAGCAGTACTTC. Protein product: CASRKPGQGGSYEQYF.

The V and J genes are TRBV12-3 or TRBV12-4 and TRBJ2-1; D ambiguous. The germline V and J ends were trimmed by 2 bases and 8 bases, with 7 bases remaining between them. This CDR3 spans 12 amino acids. CDR3: CASSLSFDEQFF. In DNA, the CDR3 is TGTGCCAGCAGTTTATCTTTCGATGAGCAGTTCTTC.

This clone was counted only a few times. This CDR3 reads CASSPRQGDYEQYF. The CDR3 region has the DNA TGTGCCAGCAGCCCAAGACAGGGAGACTACGAGCAGTACTTC. The chain combines TRBV7-2 with TRBJ2-7, with TRBD1 matching 7 bases. The CDR3 runs to 14 residues. CDR1 SGHTA and CDR2 FQGNSA come from the germline V gene. V was clipped by 5 bases and J by 3 bases; unmatched bases: 7.

This clone has more than one count but fewer than ten. The CDR3 DNA sequence: TGTGCCAGCAGTCCTCCCGGGATTACCTACAATGAGCAGTTCTTC. Translation: CASSPPGITYNEQFF. The gene calls are TRBV27 and TRBJ2-1; a possible D gene is TRBD2 (5 bases). Trimming took off 5 bases at V and 2 bases at J, with 13 bases between the two ends. From germline, CDR1 is MNHEY and CDR2 SMNVEV (reference sequence). This CDR3 spans 15 amino acids.

The chain links TRBV6-5 to TRBJ2-2; perhaps TRBD1 as D (5 bases). V was cut by 6 bases and J by 7 bases, with 12 bases left in between. The CDR3 has 13 residues. Germline V CDR1 and CDR2: MNHEY, SVGAGI. CDR3 loop: CASSTRRGGELFF. The CDR3 nucleotides are TGTGCCAGCAGCACCCGAAGGGGCGGGGAGCTGTTTTTT.